Listed below are T cell receptor beta chains from one sample, sequenced in a study of cytomegalovirus exposure and HLA in healthy donors. TCRdb's copy holds only in-frame clones and misses some; the assay was immunoSEQ multiplex PCR. The table records about 160,000 clones, more than 70% of them present only once. Sample: PBMCs. The receptors were sampled from a man aged 55 to 70 in good health and CMV-seronegative. Both conserved end residues are part of each CDR3. The order of the fields is clone size, J gene, D gene, V gene, CDR3 protein, CDR3 DNA. A D gene is named only where the DNA matches it firmly. Clone size is given for some rows only: seen once, a few or many times, or a class if the clone is expanded.

.,TRBJ2-1,.,TRBV5-4,CASSLGPVSYNEQFF,TGTGCCAGCAGCTTGGGCCCAGTTTCCTACAATGAGCAGTTCTTC
.,TRBJ2-2,.,TRBV19,CASSIAIPGNTGELFF,TGTGCCAGTAGTATTGCCATTCCGGGGAACACCGGGGAGCTGTTTTTT
.,TRBJ2-6,.,TRBV6-5,CASSDTGFGANVLTF,TGTGCCAGCAGCGACACAGGATTTGGGGCCAACGTCCTGACTTTC
.,TRBJ2-5,.,TRBV30,CAWSVIGGGETQYF,TGTGCCTGGAGTGTCATTGGGGGCGGGGAGACCCAGTACTTC
.,TRBJ2-3,.,TRBV4-2,CASSLGGGRGTDTQYF,TGTGCCAGCAGCCTTGGGGGGGGCCGTGGCACAGATACGCAGTATTTT
.,TRBJ2-7,TRBD2,TRBV5-1,CASSYSSGISYEQYF,TGCGCCAGCAGCTACAGTAGCGGGATTTCCTACGAGCAGTACTTC
.,TRBJ2-5,.,TRBV18,CASSPLGLGNRETQYF,TGTGCCAGCTCACCACTGGGACTGGGGAACAGGGAGACCCAGTACTTC
.,TRBJ1-5,.,TRBV23-1,CASSQSSRRGHQPQHF,TGCGCCAGCAGTCAATCTTCGCGGAGAGGGCATCAGCCCCAGCATTTT
.,TRBJ2-2,.,TRBV5-4,CASSSDREAIGELFF,TGTGCCAGCAGTTCTGACAGGGAGGCGATCGGGGAGCTGTTTTTT
once,TRBJ2-3,TRBD1,TRBV7-3,CASSRGTGSTDTQYF,TGTGCCAGCAGCAGAGGGACAGGCAGTACAGATACGCAGTATTTT
.,TRBJ2-2,.,TRBV27,CASRPTRVWTGELFF,TGTGCCAGCAGGCCCACTAGAGTGTGGACCGGGGAGCTGTTTTTT
few,TRBJ2-1,TRBD2,TRBV27,CASSLSRAPGTSGSAYNEQFF,TGTGCCAGCAGTTTATCCCGCGCCCCCGGGACTAGCGGGAGCGCCTACAATGAGCAGTTCTTC
.,TRBJ2-7,.,TRBV5-1,CASSGGGGPYEQYF,TGCGCCAGCAGTGGCGGAGGCGGGCCCTACGAGCAGTACTTC
.,TRBJ1-1,.,TRBV7-3,CASSLHGGLNTEAFF,TGTGCCAGCAGCTTACACGGCGGGCTGAACACTGAAGCTTTCTTT
.,TRBJ2-1,TRBD2,TRBV19,CASALAGGGNEQFF,TGTGCCAGCGCTCTAGCGGGGGGGGGTAATGAGCAGTTCTTC
.,TRBJ2-7,.,TRBV29-1,CSGREGSSYEQYF,TGCAGCGGGCGAGAGGGTTCCTCCTACGAGCAGTACTTC
few,TRBJ1-5,.,TRBV7-2,CASSYNWNQPQHF,TGTGCCAGCAGCTACAATTGGAATCAGCCCCAGCATTTT
.,TRBJ2-1,.,TRBV29-1,CSVEDQGGGRSPYNEQFF,TGCAGCGTTGAAGATCAGGGGGGCGGAAGAAGCCCCTACAATGAGCAGTTCTTC
.,TRBJ1-1,TRBD1,TRBV25-1,CASSEEYWRTGAFF,TGTGCCAGCAGTGAAGAATATTGGCGGACAGGGGCTTTCTTT
.,TRBJ2-2,.,TRBV11-2,CASSSQGGELFF,TGTGCCAGCAGCTCCCAGGGGGGGGAGCTGTTTTTT
.,TRBJ2-1,.,TRBV7-6,CASSLQRPNRWADYNEQFF,TGTGCCAGCAGCTTGCAGAGGCCGAACAGGTGGGCAGATTACAATGAGCAGTTCTTC
few,TRBJ1-2,.,TRBV30,CAWTKDRLGYGYTF,TGTGCCTGGACTAAAGACAGGCTGGGCTATGGCTACACCTTC
few,TRBJ1-5,.,TRBV15,CATSRDRYNQPQHF,TGTGCCACCAGCAGAGATCGTTACAATCAGCCCCAGCATTTT
.,TRBJ2-3,TRBD2,TRBV7-2,CASSLNKGGWGRVDTQYF,TGTGCCAGCAGCTTAAATAAGGGAGGGTGGGGGAGAGTGGATACGCAGTATTTT
.,TRBJ2-7,.,TRBV9,CASSVTDYEQYF,TGTGCCAGCAGCGTGACAGATTACGAGCAGTACTTC
.,TRBJ2-3,.,TRBV6-4,CASSEASTDTQYF,TGTGCCAGCAGTGAGGCCAGCACAGATACGCAGTATTTT
.,TRBJ2-1,TRBD2,TRBV19,CASSRTSGRPTYNEQFF,TGTGCCAGTAGTAGGACTAGCGGGAGGCCTACCTACAATGAGCAGTTCTTC
few,TRBJ2-1,.,TRBV18,CASSPPDRYNEQFF,TGTGCCAGCTCACCACCGGACAGATACAATGAGCAGTTCTTC
.,TRBJ1-5,.,TRBV6-5,CASSYSMAGGGQPQHF,TGTGCCAGCAGTTACTCGATGGCGGGGGGCGGTCAGCCCCAGCATTTT
.,TRBJ2-5,TRBD2,TRBV25-1,CASSEGGRVETQYF,TGTGCCAGCAGTGAAGGGGGGAGGGTCGAGACCCAGTACTTC
.,TRBJ1-4,TRBD1,TRBV19,CASSIGQGTNEKLFF,TGTGCCAGTAGTATTGGACAGGGAACTAATGAAAAACTGTTTTTT
.,TRBJ2-5,.,TRBV30,CAWSRSGQETQYF,TGTGCCTGGAGTCGGAGCGGCCAAGAGACCCAGTACTTC